This passage covers 13 T cell receptor beta chains from one sample sequenced in a study of long-term antiretroviral therapy in people with HIV. The assay, immunoSEQ v3.0, was run at survey level. Assay used: immunoSEQ multiplex PCR; TCRdb lists only in-frame clones, some missing. This table holds 25,000 to 30,000 clones, 70% to 90% found once. The source was unsorted PBMCs, collected 1.8 years after starting antiretroviral therapy. The origin of the receptors is a woman under 30 with HIV.

The chain links TRBV5-6 to TRBJ1-2; D gene uncertain. Germline CDR1 reads SGHDT; CDR2 reads YYEEEE. Between the trimmed V and J ends, which lost 4 bases and 8 bases, there was a span of 21 bases. The length of the CDR3 is 15 residues. Here the CDR3 DNA reads TGTGCCAGCAGCCCCCCGACGGGCAGCTTTGACGGCTACACCTTC. Translation gives CASSPPTGSFDGYTF.

The CDR3 loop reads CASSPRGYGEKLFF. The CDR3 DNA follows: TGTGCCAGCAGCCCCCGGGGGTATGGAGAAAAACTGTTTTTT. The V and J genes are TRBV25-1 and TRBJ1-4; possible D gene TRBD1, 5 bases. CDR1 and CDR2 (germline): MGHDK, SYGVNS. The length of the CDR3 is 14 residues. With 6 bases removed from V and 8 bases from J, the gap between germline ends came to 16 bases.

The chain joins TRBV2 to TRBJ1-5; D is possibly TRBD1 (6 bases). This CDR3 is 12 amino acids long. Deletions cut 8 bases from V and 5 bases from J, with 10 bases between. Looked up from germline, CDR1 is SNHLY and CDR2 is FYNNEI. The CDR3 DNA follows: TGTGCCAGCGACAGGTCGGATCAGCCCCAGCATTTT. Translated, it gives CASDRSDQPQHF.

The gene calls are TRBV7-6 and TRBJ2-5; D not resolved. V gave up 3 bases and J gave up 1 base, with 6 bases separating them. Germline loops: CDR1 SGHVS, CDR2 FNYEAQ. The CDR3 is made up of 13 amino acids. The CDR3: CASSFTVQETQYF. In DNA form, the CDR3 reads TGTGCCAGCAGCTTTACCGTCCAAGAGACCCAGTACTTC. Full variable domain (rest looked up from reference TRBV7-6 and TRBJ2-5): GAGVSQSPRYKVTKRGQDVALRCDPISGHVSLYWYRQALGQGPEFLTYFNYEAQQDKSGLPNDRFSAERPEGSISTLTIQRTEQRDSAMYRCASSFTVQETQYFGPGTRLLVL.

The CDR3: CASSQGSNYGYTF. The CDR3 nucleotides are TGTGCCAGCAGCCAAGGGTCTAACTATGGCTACACCTTC. The chain uses TRBV5-4 and TRBJ1-2; D ambiguous. Trimming removed 4 bases at V and 0 bases at J, with 7 bases between. CDR3 length equals 13 residues. The germline V gene has CDR1 SGHNT and CDR2 YYREEE (reference sequence).

V usage is TRBV11-3 and J usage is TRBJ2-3, with TRBD2 as a possible D gene (5 bases). Deletions cut 4 bases from V and 3 bases from J, with 14 bases between. This CDR3 is built from 15 residues. Germline V gene data show CDR1 as SGHNT and CDR2 as YENEEA. CDR3 bases: TGTGCCAGCAGCTCGGGGAGTGTAGTGACAGATACGCAGTATTTT. It translates to CASSSGSVVTDTQYF.

CDR3 DNA: TGCGCCAGCAGCTTGAAAGTAAGCGGGGGAGGAGATACGCAGTATTTT. Its translation is CASSLKVSGGGDTQYF. The J gene is TRBJ2-3, the V gene TRBV5-1, with 8 positions matching TRBD2. Germline CDR1 SGHRS, CDR2 YFSETQ. This CDR3 has 16 amino acids. V was clipped by 1 base and J by 5 bases; unmatched bases: 9.

This chain connects TRBV25-1 to TRBJ1-1, with D possibly matching TRBD1 (6 bases). V was trimmed by 3 bases and J by 6 bases, leaving 23 bases between them. This CDR3 contains 17 residues. Per germline, CDR1 MGHDK and CDR2 SYGVNS. The CDR3 region has the DNA TGTGCCAGCAGTGAGACTACCGGAGCGGGACATTCCCCTGAAGCTTTCTTT. This translates into CASSETTGAGHSPEAFF.

V is TRBV6-5 and J is TRBJ2-7; D might be TRBD1 (6 bases). Germline V gene data show CDR1 as MNHEY and CDR2 as SVGAGI. Trimming stripped 5 bases from V and 4 bases from J, with 15 bases between. The CDR3 totals 14 residues. In DNA form, the CDR3 reads TGTGCCAGCAGTAAACAGGGCAGGACATACGAGCAGTACTTC. This codes for CASSKQGRTYEQYF.

This clone was observed a single time. The V call is TRBV19, the J call TRBJ1-5; D ambiguous. This CDR3 is built from 16 residues. Germline-derived CDR1 and CDR2 are LNHDA and SQIVND (reference sequence). V was cut by 2 bases and J by 2 bases, with 13 bases left in between. CDR3 sequence (DNA): TGTGCCAGTAGTATACCCCCGGGCAGTGGCAATCAGCCCCAGCATTTT. It specifies CASSIPPGSGNQPQHF.

The rearrangement uses TRBV5-1 and TRBJ2-5; TRBD2 agrees at 8 bases. Germline loops: CDR1 SGHRS, CDR2 YFSETQ. Trimming cost V 4 bases and J 4 bases; bases outside gene matches: 6. This CDR3 region has 14 residues. CDR3 DNA sequence: TGCGCCAGCAGCCCATTCGGGAGGGGAGAGACCCAGTACTTC. Its protein product is CASSPFGRGETQYF.

The rearrangement links TRBV28 to TRBJ1-2, with 10 bases identical to TRBD1. The CDR3 length is 14 residues. J was trimmed by 3 bases and V by 5 bases; bases with no gene match: 3. Germline V gene data show CDR1 as MDHEN and CDR2 as SYDVKM. In DNA, the CDR3 is TGTGCCAGCAGTCGACAGGGGGCTTACTATGGCTACACCTTC. Its protein is CASSRQGAYYGYTF.

The chain employs TRBV4-2 and TRBJ2-7; D not resolved. Germline V lookup: CDR1 LGHNA, CDR2 YNFKEQ. This CDR3 is built from 13 residues. Trimming removed 0 bases at V and 6 bases at J, with 9 bases between. CDR3 loop: CASSQELLFEQYF. DNA for the CDR3: TGTGCCAGCAGCCAAGAGCTACTATTCGAGCAGTACTTC.